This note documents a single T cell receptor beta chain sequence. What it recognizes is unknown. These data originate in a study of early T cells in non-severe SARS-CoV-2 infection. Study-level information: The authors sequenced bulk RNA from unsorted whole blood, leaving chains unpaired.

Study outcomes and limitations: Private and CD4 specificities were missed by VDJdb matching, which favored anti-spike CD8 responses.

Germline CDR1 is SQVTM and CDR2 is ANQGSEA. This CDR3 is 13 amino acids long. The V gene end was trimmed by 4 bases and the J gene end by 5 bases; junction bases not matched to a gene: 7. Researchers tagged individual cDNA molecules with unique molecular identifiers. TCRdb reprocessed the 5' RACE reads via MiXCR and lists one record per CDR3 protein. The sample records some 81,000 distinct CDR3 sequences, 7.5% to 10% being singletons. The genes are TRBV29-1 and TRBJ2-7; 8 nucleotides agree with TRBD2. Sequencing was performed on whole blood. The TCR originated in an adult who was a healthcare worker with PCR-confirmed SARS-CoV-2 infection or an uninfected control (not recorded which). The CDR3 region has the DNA TGCAGCGTTGCTGCGACGGGAGGGGACGAGCAGTACTTC. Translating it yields CSVAATGGDEQYF.